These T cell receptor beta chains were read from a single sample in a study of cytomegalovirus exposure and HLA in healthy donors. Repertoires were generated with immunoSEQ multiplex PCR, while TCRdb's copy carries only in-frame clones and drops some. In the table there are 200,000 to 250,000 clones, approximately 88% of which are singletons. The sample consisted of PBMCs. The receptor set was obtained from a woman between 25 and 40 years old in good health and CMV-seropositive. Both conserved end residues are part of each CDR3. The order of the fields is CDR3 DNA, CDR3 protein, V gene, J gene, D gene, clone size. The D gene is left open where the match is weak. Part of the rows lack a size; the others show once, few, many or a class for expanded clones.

TGTGCCAGCAACACAATCGCGCTAGCGGGACCGACTGGGGCCAACGTCCTGACTTTC,CASNTIALAGPTGANVLTF,TRBV14,TRBJ2-6,TRBD2,.
TGTGCCAGCTCACCACCCGGGAGGAACGAGCAGTACTTC,CASSPPGRNEQYF,TRBV18,TRBJ2-7,TRBD2,.
TGCAGCGCCCAGACGGGGGGTAACTATGGCTACACCTTC,CSAQTGGNYGYTF,TRBV29-1,TRBJ1-2,.,.
TGTGCCAGCAGAGGCGGGGGAAGCAATCAGCCCCAGCATTTT,CASRGGGSNQPQHF,TRBV27,TRBJ1-5,.,.
TGTGCCAGCAGCCACGTCCAGGGGGCTGGCTCTGGGGCCAACGTCCTGACTTTC,CASSHVQGAGSGANVLTF,TRBV11-3,TRBJ2-6,TRBD1,.
TGTGCCAGCAGCTTGCGCGGGATAAATGAGCAGTTCTTC,CASSLRGINEQFF,TRBV11-2,TRBJ2-1,.,.
TGTGCCAGCAGCTTAGTGGGACTAGCGGGCAATGAGCAGTTCTTC,CASSLVGLAGNEQFF,TRBV7-3,TRBJ2-1,TRBD2,.
TGCGCCAGCAGCTACGGGACTAGGAGGCTCGAGCAGTTCTTC,CASSYGTRRLEQFF,TRBV5-1,TRBJ2-1,TRBD2,.
TGTGCCAGCAGTGAAGCAAATCGCCATACCTACTACGAGCAGTACTTC,CASSEANRHTYYEQYF,TRBV6-1,TRBJ2-7,.,.
TGTGCCAGCACCCCGAACTACAATGAGCAGTTCTTC,CASTPNYNEQFF,TRBV7-2,TRBJ2-1,.,few
TGTGCCAGCAGTGAAGAGGTTTTGCGGGCCTACTCCTACGAGCAGTACTTC,CASSEEVLRAYSYEQYF,TRBV6-1,TRBJ2-7,.,once
TGTGCCAGCAGTTTCACAGGGGGCACTGAAGCTTTCTTT,CASSFTGGTEAFF,TRBV27,TRBJ1-1,TRBD1,.
TGTGCCATCAGCTCGACCGAAAGCTCTGGAAACACCATATATTTT,CAISSTESSGNTIYF,TRBV10-3,TRBJ1-3,.,large
TGCGCCAGCAGCTTGCTTTCGGACAGGGGGCGCGAGCAGTACTTC,CASSLLSDRGREQYF,TRBV5-1,TRBJ2-7,TRBD1,.
TGTGCCAGCAGCGAACTAGCGGGAGGGCCCTACGAGCAGTACTTC,CASSELAGGPYEQYF,TRBV2,TRBJ2-7,TRBD2,.
TGTGCCAGCAGCACGCGACCAAACCTCTTC,CASSTRPNLF,TRBV11-3,TRBJ2-1,.,few
TGTGCCAGTCGACTGGGTTACGAGCAGTACTTC,CASRLGYEQYF,TRBV6-5,TRBJ2-7,.,.
TGTGCCAGCAGTCGGTCAGGGACGAACACTGAAGCTTTCTTT,CASSRSGTNTEAFF,TRBV6-5,TRBJ1-1,.,.
TGCAGCACTCTGGGGGCTAACTATGGCTACACCTTC,CSTLGANYGYTF,TRBV29-1,TRBJ1-2,.,.
TGTGCCAGCAGCTTAACAGGGACAGGGGTCGAGCAGTACTTC,CASSLTGTGVEQYF,TRBV7-2,TRBJ2-7,TRBD1,few
TGTGCCAGCAGCCAATCACTAGCGGGGGGATGGGGTGAGCAGTTCTTC,CASSQSLAGGWGEQFF,TRBV14,TRBJ2-1,TRBD2,.
TGTGCCAGCAGTCCCCATAGCGGGAGCCGTATCAATGAGCAGTTCTTC,CASSPHSGSRINEQFF,TRBV28,TRBJ2-1,TRBD2,once
TGTGCCAGCAGTGAGTCCGGGACCGAAAGCTCCTACGAGCAGTACTTC,CASSESGTESSYEQYF,TRBV25-1,TRBJ2-7,.,.
TGTGCCATCAGTGAAGGGGCATCCTACGAGCAGTACTTC,CAISEGASYEQYF,TRBV10-3,TRBJ2-7,.,.
TGCGCCAGCAGTGACCCACCGAACACTGAAGCTTTCTTT,CASSDPPNTEAFF,TRBV10-1,TRBJ1-1,.,.
TGTGCCAGCAGCGTAGAGGGCCGCACAGATACGCAGTATTTT,CASSVEGRTDTQYF,TRBV9,TRBJ2-3,.,.
TGTGCCTGGAGTAGGGACTCCACAGATACGCAGTATTTT,CAWSRDSTDTQYF,TRBV30,TRBJ2-3,.,.
TGCAGCGTTGTAACCCCCGGGACAGCGAACACCGGGGAGCTGTTTTTT,CSVVTPGTANTGELFF,TRBV29-1,TRBJ2-2,TRBD1,few
TGCGCCAGCAGCCAAGAACCAACAGGGTTCCGGGAGCTGTTTTTT,CASSQEPTGFRELFF,TRBV4-3,TRBJ2-2,.,.
TGTGCCAGTAGTATGGACAGGGAGAACTCCTACGAGCAGTACTTC,CASSMDRENSYEQYF,TRBV19,TRBJ2-7,TRBD1,.
TGTGCCATCAGTGAGCCGACTAGCGGCACAGATACGCAGTATTTT,CAISEPTSGTDTQYF,TRBV10-3,TRBJ2-3,TRBD2,.
TGTGCCAGCAGCCTAGCGGGAGACTCCTACAATGAGCAGTTCTTC,CASSLAGDSYNEQFF,TRBV25-1,TRBJ2-1,TRBD2,few
TGTGCCAGCAGCTTATACGTGAACACTGAAGCTTTCTTT,CASSLYVNTEAFF,TRBV5-4,TRBJ1-1,.,.
TGTGCCAGCAGTGGCGACGGGGGCGAATCCTCCTACGAGCAGTACTTC,CASSGDGGESSYEQYF,TRBV25-1,TRBJ2-7,.,.
TGTGCCAGCAGTTTTGTCGCCGATAGTCTAGAGCAGTACTTC,CASSFVADSLEQYF,TRBV27,TRBJ2-7,.,.
TGCGCCAGCAGCGGAGGCGGGGGAGGTACTGAAGCTTTCTTT,CASSGGGGGTEAFF,TRBV4-3,TRBJ1-1,.,once
TGTGCCAGTTCCGTGACAGTTTATGTTGGCTACACCTTC,CASSVTVYVGYTF,TRBV19,TRBJ1-2,.,.
TGTGCCAGCAGCTTGGGGGGGGGAACCGGGACAGGGGCGAGTGGCTACACCTTC,CASSLGGGTGTGASGYTF,TRBV5-4,TRBJ1-2,TRBD1,.
TGTGCCAGCAGTTCCATTTACAATGAGCAGTTCTTC,CASSSIYNEQFF,TRBV27,TRBJ2-1,.,.
TGTGCCAGCAGTGATCCGACTACTGGTGGTCGTTGGAATGAGCAGTTCTTC,CASSDPTTGGRWNEQFF,TRBV25-1,TRBJ2-1,.,.
TGTGCCAGCAGCTTAGGCAGCTCCTACGAGCAGTACTTC,CASSLGSSYEQYF,TRBV5-6,TRBJ2-7,.,.
TGCGCCAGCAGCACAGACAGGGGGCGCACAGATACGCAGTATTTT,CASSTDRGRTDTQYF,TRBV5-1,TRBJ2-3,TRBD1,.
TGTGCCAGCAGGCGGGCCTTACCGAACACTGAAGCTTTCTTT,CASRRALPNTEAFF,TRBV6-5,TRBJ1-1,.,.
TGTGCCAGCAGTGAATACCGGGGTGGCGGGGAGCTGTTTTTT,CASSEYRGGGELFF,TRBV2,TRBJ2-2,.,many
TGTGCCAGCAGTTTGGGACTAGCGGGAGTTAAAGATACGCAGTATTTT,CASSLGLAGVKDTQYF,TRBV6-5,TRBJ2-3,TRBD2,.
TGTGCCAGCAGCAACACCGGGACAGGGGTACGTGGCTACACCTTC,CASSNTGTGVRGYTF,TRBV14,TRBJ1-2,TRBD1,.
TGTGCCAGTAGCCCAATCTCGGGGGGCGAGCAGTACTTC,CASSPISGGEQYF,TRBV19,TRBJ2-7,TRBD2,.
TGCAGTGCCACTACAGGGGAGCTCCAGCATTTT,CSATTGELQHF,TRBV20-1,TRBJ1-5,TRBD1,.